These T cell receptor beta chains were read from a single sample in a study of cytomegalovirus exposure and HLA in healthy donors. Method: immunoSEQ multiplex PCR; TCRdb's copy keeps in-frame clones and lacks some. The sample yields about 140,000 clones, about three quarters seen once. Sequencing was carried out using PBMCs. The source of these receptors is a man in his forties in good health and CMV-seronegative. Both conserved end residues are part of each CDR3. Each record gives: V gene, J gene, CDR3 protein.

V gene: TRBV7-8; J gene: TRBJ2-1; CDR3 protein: CASSSSGNYNEQFF
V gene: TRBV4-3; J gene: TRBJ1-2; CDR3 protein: CASSQEGGYGYTF
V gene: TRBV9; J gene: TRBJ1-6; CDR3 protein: CASSAGQGLNSPLHF
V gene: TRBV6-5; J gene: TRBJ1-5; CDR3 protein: CASRTGFGQSAQHF
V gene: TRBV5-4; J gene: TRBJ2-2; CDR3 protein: CASSIGTTTGELFF
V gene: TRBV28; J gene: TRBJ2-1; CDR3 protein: CASTSPHEQFF
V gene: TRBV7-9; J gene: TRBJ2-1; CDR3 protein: CASSLERSSGRGEQFF
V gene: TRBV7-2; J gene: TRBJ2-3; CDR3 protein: CASSPQRAGRSTDTQYF
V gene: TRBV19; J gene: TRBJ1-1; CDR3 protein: CASSIDGVTEAFF
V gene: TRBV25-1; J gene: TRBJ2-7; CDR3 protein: CASSERRTAHPYEQYF
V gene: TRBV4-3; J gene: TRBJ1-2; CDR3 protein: CASSQDRLVSYGYTF
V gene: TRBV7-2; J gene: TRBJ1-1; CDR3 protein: CASSLSGTGTEAFF
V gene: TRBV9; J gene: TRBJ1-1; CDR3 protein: CASSFTGGGEAFF
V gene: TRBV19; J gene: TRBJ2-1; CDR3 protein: CASSMTSGIYNEQFF
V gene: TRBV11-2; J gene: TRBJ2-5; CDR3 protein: CASSLVQGAETQYF
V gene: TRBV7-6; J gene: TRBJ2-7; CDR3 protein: CASSFSSGTGAYEQYF
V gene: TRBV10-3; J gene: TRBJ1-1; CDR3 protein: CAITVQGEDTEAFF
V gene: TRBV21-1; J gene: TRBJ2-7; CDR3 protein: CASNLDRVPYEQYF
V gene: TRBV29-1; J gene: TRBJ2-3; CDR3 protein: CSVGRTGSPDTQYF
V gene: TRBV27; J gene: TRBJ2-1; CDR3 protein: CASSTDIFSYNEQFF
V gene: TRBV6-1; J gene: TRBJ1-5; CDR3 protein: CASSGPQGVGRNSNQPQHF
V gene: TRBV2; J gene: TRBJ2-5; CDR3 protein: CASSAGYQETQYF
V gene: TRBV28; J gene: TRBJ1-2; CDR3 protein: CASSPWDSAYGYTF
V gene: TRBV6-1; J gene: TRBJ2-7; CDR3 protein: CASSAGAHDFSGGNAYEQYF
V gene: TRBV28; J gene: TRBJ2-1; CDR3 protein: CASSFALANNEQFF
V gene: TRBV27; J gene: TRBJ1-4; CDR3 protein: CASSLTRGFNEKLFF
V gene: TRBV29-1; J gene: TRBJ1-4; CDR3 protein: CSADSPGGGEKLFF
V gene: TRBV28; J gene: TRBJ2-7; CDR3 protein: CASSLSLAGVITHEQYF
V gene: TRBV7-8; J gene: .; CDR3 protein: CASSLVGRYEQYF
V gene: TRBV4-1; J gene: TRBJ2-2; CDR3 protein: CASSQEPPGVGTGELFF
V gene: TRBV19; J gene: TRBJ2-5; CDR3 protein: CASSIVHAKGEETQYF
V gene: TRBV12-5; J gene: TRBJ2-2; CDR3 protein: CASGLGRTTANTGELFF
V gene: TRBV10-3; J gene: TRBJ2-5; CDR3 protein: CAISDYQGFQETQYF
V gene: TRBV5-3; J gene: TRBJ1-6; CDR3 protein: CARSPGTVFGRCSPLHF
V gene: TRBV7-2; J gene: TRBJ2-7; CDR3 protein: CASSLVPDFTGGALYEQYF
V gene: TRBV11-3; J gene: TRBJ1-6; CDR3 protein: CASSSGDPGSPLHF